This TCR beta chain stems from a study of blood T cells in healthy people across ages. Sample-barcoded 5' priming and a J-beta primer mix drove a second PCR of 7 to 11 cycles. TCRdb re-derived calls from the 5' RACE reads in MiXCR, one entry per CDR3 protein. This sample yields roughly 800,000 distinct CDR3 sequences, of which 58% are seen a single time; over 20% belongs to the top ten. Trimming shortened V by 0 bases and J by 11 bases, and 17 bases separated the two germline ends. CDR3 length: 14 amino acids. Germline CDR1 DFQATT, CDR2 SNEGSKA (reference sequence). The receptor's source is a man younger than 45 in good health. The chain couples TRBV20-1 to TRBJ1-5; D call uncertain. The sequencing sample was made of blood. The CDR3 reads CSARDPRGGKSQHF. CDR3 coding DNA: TGCAGTGCTAGAGATCCCAGAGGTGGTAAATCCCAGCATTTT.